These T cell receptor beta chains were read from a single sample in a study of blood T cell repertoires in COVID-19. Profiling relied on immunoSEQ multiplex PCR, and the TCRdb table lists in-frame clones only, not all of them. The sample holds tens of thousands of clones, roughly 88% seen once. The sequencing sample was made of peripheral blood. Receptor source: a man in his 60s with acute or convalescent COVID-19. The CDR3 runs from the conserved cysteine through the conserved F or W. A D gene is named only where the DNA matches it firmly. Clone size appears in some rows only: once, few, many, or a class for an expanded clone.

v_gene	abundance	d_gene	j_gene	CDR3aa	CDR3nt
TRBV2	-	-	TRBJ1-1	CASIGQWGTEAFF	TGTGCCAGCATAGGACAGTGGGGGACTGAAGCTTTCTTT
TRBV6-2/TRBV6-3	-	-	TRBJ2-7	CASSNTGSEQYF	TGTGCCAGCAGCAACACAGGGTCCGAGCAGTACTTC
TRBV7-9	-	TRBD1	TRBJ2-2	CASSQNPGTGAGELFF	TGTGCCAGCAGCCAGAACCCCGGGACAGGGGCCGGGGAGCTGTTTTTT
TRBV4-3	few	TRBD1	TRBJ1-2	CASSQDSGGLSYGYTF	TGCGCCAGCAGCCAAGATTCAGGGGGTCTTTCTTATGGCTACACCTTC
TRBV10-3	once	TRBD1	TRBJ1-5	CATGQGASNQPQHF	TGTGCCACCGGACAGGGGGCAAGCAATCAGCCCCAGCATTTT
TRBV15	-	TRBD2	TRBJ2-1	CATSRGTRHNEQFF	TGTGCCACCAGCAGGGGGACTAGACACAATGAGCAGTTCTTC
TRBV19	-	-	TRBJ2-6	CASTEQDSGANVLTF	TGTGCCAGTACCGAACAGGACTCTGGGGCCAACGTCCTGACTTTC
TRBV6-5	-	TRBD1	TRBJ1-6	CASSPGQGASPLHF	TGTGCCAGCAGTCCGGGGCAGGGGGCTTCACCCCTCCACTTT
TRBV18	-	-	TRBJ1-3	CASSPSFPGDTIYF	TGTGCCAGCTCCCCTAGTTTCCCGGGAGACACCATATATTTT
TRBV30	-	-	TRBJ2-5	CAWSTQGAQTQYF	TGTGCCTGGAGTACCCAGGGTGCTCAGACCCAGTACTTC
TRBV7-2	-	-	TRBJ1-1	CASSLSIRGAFF	TGTGCCAGCAGCTTATCTATTCGGGGAGCTTTCTTT
TRBV9	-	-	TRBJ1-6	CASSVVANSPLHF	TGTGCCAGCAGCGTAGTAGCCAATTCACCCCTCCACTTT
TRBV19	-	-	TRBJ1-3	CASPSGDSGNTIYF	TGTGCCAGCCCCTCGGGGGACTCTGGAAACACCATATATTTT
TRBV5-1	-	TRBD1	TRBJ2-1	CASSLGQGASYNEQFF	TGCGCCAGCAGCTTAGGACAGGGGGCCTCCTACAATGAGCAGTTCTTC
TRBV4-2	-	TRBD1	TRBJ1-4	CASSQDQRDSEKLFF	TGTGCCAGCAGCCAAGATCAGAGGGACAGCGAAAAACTGTTTTTT
TRBV9	once	-	TRBJ1-4	CASSGGTDDFEKLFF	TGTGCCAGCAGCGGCGGGACGGATGACTTTGAAAAACTGTTTTTT
TRBV7-9	-	TRBD1	TRBJ1-1	CASRLAGTGEAFF	TGTGCCAGCAGACTGGCCGGGACAGGTGAAGCTTTCTTT
TRBV28	-	TRBD2	TRBJ2-3	CASSLAGGGSDTQYF	TGTGCCAGCAGTCTTGCTGGCGGGGGTTCAGATACGCAGTATTTT
TRBV6-5	once	-	TRBJ2-3	CATTQAVTDTQYF	TGTGCCACTACACAGGCCGTTACAGATACGCAGTATTTT
TRBV28	-	TRBD2	TRBJ2-5	CASSSLGRAQYF	TGTGCCAGCAGTTCCCTGGGGAGGGCCCAGTACTTC
TRBV11-2	-	-	TRBJ1-3	CASSLDGGSGNTIYF	TGTGCCAGCAGCTTAGATGGCGGCTCTGGAAACACCATATATTTT
TRBV28	-	-	TRBJ1-6	CASSLSVRGATPLHF	TGTGCCAGCAGTTTATCTGTCAGGGGAGCGACACCCCTCCACTTT
TRBV6-6	-	TRBD2	TRBJ2-1	CASSTGTSPYNEQFF	TGTGCCAGCAGCACCGGGACTAGCCCTTACAATGAGCAGTTCTTC
TRBV5-4	-	TRBD1	TRBJ1-2	CASSRQGRADGGYTF	TGTGCCAGCAGCAGACAGGGAAGGGCGGATGGTGGCTACACCTTC
TRBV5-1	-	TRBD1	TRBJ2-5	CASSQPGTGEETQYF	TGCGCCAGCAGCCAACCCGGGACAGGGGAAGAGACCCAGTACTTC
TRBV1	-	-	TRBJ2-3	CTSSQDVEREDSDTQYF	TGCACCAGCAGCCAAGACGTCGAGCGGGAGGACTCAGATACGCAGTATTTT
TRBV19	-	-	TRBJ1-5	CASSPSRTPSGNQPQHF	TGTGCCAGTAGTCCCAGCCGGACACCCAGCGGGAATCAGCCCCAGCATTTT
TRBV29-1	-	TRBD1	TRBJ1-1	CSVERRRGQRIVAEAFF	TGCAGCGTTGAAAGGCGACGGGGACAGAGAATAGTTGCTGAAGCTTTCTTT
TRBV27	many	TRBD1	TRBJ2-1	CASAGQGNINEQFF	TGTGCCAGCGCGGGACAGGGGAATATTAATGAGCAGTTCTTC
TRBV7-6	once	-	TRBJ1-5	CASSFKGGANQPQHF	TGTGCCAGCAGCTTCAAGGGCGGGGCGAATCAGCCCCAGCATTTT
TRBV3-1/TRBV3-2	-	-	TRBJ1-4	CASSRLGDNEKLFF	TGTGCCAGCAGCCGGCTCGGAGATAATGAAAAACTGTTTTTT
TRBV7-9	-	-	TRBJ2-7	CASSFGTLIYEQYF	TGTGCCAGCAGCTTCGGGACATTAATCTACGAGCAGTACTTC
TRBV28	-	-	TRBJ2-2	CASYPGISANTGELFF	TGTGCCAGCTACCCCGGGATCTCAGCGAACACCGGGGAGCTGTTTTTT
TRBV5-1	few	-	TRBJ2-2	CASSNAGYDTGELFF	TGCGCCAGCAGCAATGCGGGGTATGACACCGGGGAGCTGTTTTTT
TRBV4-2	once	TRBD1	TRBJ1-2	CASSQDLTGGGYGYTF	TGTGCCAGCAGCCAAGATCTGACAGGGGGCGGGTATGGCTACACCTTC
TRBV4-2	-	-	TRBJ2-5	CASSQDPAGTQETQYF	TGTGCCAGCAGCCAGGACCCTGCAGGGACTCAAGAGACCCAGTACTTC
TRBV18	-	-	TRBJ1-6	CASSPSGDSPLHF	TGTGCCAGCTCACCATCAGGGGATTCACCCCTCCACTTT